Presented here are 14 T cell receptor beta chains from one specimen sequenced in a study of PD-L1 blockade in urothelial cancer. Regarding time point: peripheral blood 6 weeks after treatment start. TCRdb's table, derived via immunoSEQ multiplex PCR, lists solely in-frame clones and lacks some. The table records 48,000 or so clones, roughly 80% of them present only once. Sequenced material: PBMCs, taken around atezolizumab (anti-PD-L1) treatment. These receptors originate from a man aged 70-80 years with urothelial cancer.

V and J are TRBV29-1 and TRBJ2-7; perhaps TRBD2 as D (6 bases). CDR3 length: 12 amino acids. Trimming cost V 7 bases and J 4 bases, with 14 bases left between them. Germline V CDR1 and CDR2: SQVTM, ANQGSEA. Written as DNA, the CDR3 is TGCAGCGCCGAGGAGGGAGAATACGAGCAGTACTTC. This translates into CSAEEGEYEQYF.

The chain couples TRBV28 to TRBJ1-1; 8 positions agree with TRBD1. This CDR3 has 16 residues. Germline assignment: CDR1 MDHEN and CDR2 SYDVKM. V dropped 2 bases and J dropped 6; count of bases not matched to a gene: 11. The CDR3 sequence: CASSLRSGQGRAEAFF. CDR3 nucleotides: TGTGCCAGCAGTTTACGATCCGGACAGGGAAGAGCTGAAGCTTTCTTT.

CDR3 residues: CASSHLQGVNTEAFF. CDR3 DNA sequence: TGCGCCAGCAGTCATCTCCAAGGGGTGAACACTGAAGCTTTCTTT. The chain links TRBV23-1 to TRBJ1-1; TRBD1 is a possible D gene (5 bases). TRBV23-1 is classed as an ORF, of uncertain function. The CDR3 spans 15 residues. V lost 3 bases to trimming and J lost 0 bases, with 11 bases between them.

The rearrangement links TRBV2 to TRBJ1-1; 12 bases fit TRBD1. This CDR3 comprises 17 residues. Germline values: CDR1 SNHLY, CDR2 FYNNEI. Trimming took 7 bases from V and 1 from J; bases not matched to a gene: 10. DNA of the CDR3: TGTGCCAGCAACTTCCCGGGACAGGGGGCAACGAACACTGAAGCTTTCTTT. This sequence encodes CASNFPGQGATNTEAFF.

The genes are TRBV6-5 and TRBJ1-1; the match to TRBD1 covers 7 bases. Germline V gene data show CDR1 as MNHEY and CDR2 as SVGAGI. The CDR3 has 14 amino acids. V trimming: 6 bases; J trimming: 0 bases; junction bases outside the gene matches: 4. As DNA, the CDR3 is TGTGCCAGCAGAAAACAGGGGATGAACACTGAAGCTTTCTTT. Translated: CASRKQGMNTEAFF.

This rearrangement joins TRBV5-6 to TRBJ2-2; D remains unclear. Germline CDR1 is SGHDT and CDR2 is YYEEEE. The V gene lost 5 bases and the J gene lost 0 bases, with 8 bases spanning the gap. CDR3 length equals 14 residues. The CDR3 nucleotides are TGTGCCAGCAGGCGCAGCGCGAACACCGGGGAGCTGTTTTTT. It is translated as CASRRSANTGELFF. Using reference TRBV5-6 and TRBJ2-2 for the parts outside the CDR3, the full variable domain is DAGVTQSPTHLIKTRGQQVTLRCSPKSGHDTVSWYQQALGQGPQFIFQYYEEEERQRGNFPDRFSGHQFPNYSSELNVNALLLGDSALYLCASRRSANTGELFFGEGSRLTVL.

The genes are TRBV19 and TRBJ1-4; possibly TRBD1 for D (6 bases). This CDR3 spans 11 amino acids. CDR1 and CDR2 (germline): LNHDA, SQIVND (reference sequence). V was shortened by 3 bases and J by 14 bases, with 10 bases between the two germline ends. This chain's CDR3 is CASSIQGKLFF. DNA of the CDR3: TGTGCCAGTAGTATTCAGGGGAAGCTGTTTTTT.

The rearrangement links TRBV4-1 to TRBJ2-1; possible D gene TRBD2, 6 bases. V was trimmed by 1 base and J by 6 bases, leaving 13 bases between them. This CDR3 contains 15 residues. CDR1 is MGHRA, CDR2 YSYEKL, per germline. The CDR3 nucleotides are TGCGCCAGCAGCCAAGTCCCGGGACTGGGCAATGAGCAGTTCTTC. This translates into CASSQVPGLGNEQFF.

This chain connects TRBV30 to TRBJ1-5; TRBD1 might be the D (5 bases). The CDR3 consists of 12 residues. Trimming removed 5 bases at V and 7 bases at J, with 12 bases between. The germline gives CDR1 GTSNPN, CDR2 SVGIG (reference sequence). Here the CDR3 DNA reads TGTGCCTGGTACAGGAAGAAGCAGCCCCAGCATTTT. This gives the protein CAWYRKKQPQHF. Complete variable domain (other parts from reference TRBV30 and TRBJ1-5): SQTIHQWPATLVQPVGSPLSLECTVEGTSNPNLYWYRQAAGRGLQLLFYSVGIGQISSEVPQNLSASRPQDRQFILSSKKLLLSDSGFYLCAWYRKKQPQHFGDGTRLSIL.

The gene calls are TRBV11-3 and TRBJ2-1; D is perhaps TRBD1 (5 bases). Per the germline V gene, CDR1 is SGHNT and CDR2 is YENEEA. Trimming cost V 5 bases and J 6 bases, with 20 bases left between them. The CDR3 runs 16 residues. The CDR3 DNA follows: TGTGCCAGCAGCCTTAACGAAGCAGGGCTGGGCAATGAGCAGTTCTTC. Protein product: CASSLNEAGLGNEQFF.

DNA for the CDR3: TGCAGCGTTGTACCTTCTGGGGGGGTTGCAACTAATGAAAAACTGTTTTTT. Residues: CSVVPSGGVATNEKLFF. The chain carries TRBV29-1 and TRBJ1-4, with D perhaps TRBD1 (5 bases). Germline V gene data show CDR1 as SQVTM and CDR2 as ANQGSEA. V was shortened by 4 bases and J by 0 bases, with 18 bases between the two germline ends. This CDR3 is built from 17 residues. The whole variable domain, filled in from reference TRBV29-1 and TRBJ1-4, reads SAVISQKPSRDICQRGTSLTIQCQVDSQVTMMFWYRQQPGQSLTLIATANQGSEATYESGFVIDKFPISRPNLTFSTLTVSNMSPEDSSIYLCSVVPSGGVATNEKLFFGSGTQLSVL.

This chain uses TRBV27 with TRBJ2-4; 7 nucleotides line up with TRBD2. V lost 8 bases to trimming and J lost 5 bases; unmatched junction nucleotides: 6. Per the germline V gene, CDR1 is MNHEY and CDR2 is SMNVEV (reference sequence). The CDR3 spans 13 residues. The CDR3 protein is CASSASGQNIQYF. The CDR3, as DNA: TGTGCCAGCTCGGCTAGCGGACAAAACATTCAGTACTTC.

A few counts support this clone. CDR3 residues: CASSWDSPYYNEQFF. Written as DNA, the CDR3 is TGTGCCAGCAGCTGGGACTCCCCATACTACAATGAGCAGTTCTTC. The chain employs TRBV5-4 and TRBJ2-1; the D gene is possibly TRBD2 (6 bases). V shed 3 bases and J shed 3 bases, with 13 bases lying between them. The length of the CDR3 is 15 residues. Germline V gene lookup returns CDR1 SGHNT and CDR2 YYREEE (reference sequence).

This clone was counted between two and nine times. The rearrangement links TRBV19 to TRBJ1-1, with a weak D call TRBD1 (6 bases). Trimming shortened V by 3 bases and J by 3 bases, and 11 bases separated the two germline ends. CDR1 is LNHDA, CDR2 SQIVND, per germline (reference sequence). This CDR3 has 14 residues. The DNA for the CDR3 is TGTGCCAGTAGTATCCGGGGGGCAGACACTGAAGCTTTCTTT. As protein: CASSIRGADTEAFF.